The 22 T cell receptor beta chains given below trace back to one sample, sequenced in a study. One entry per CDR3 protein results from TCRdb running MiXCR on the 5' RACE reads. The table lists nearly 55,000 distinct CDR3 sequences, roughly 22% of them singletons. Sequenced input: tumor-infiltrating naive CD4+ T cells sorted from the breast tumor. Subset described: naive CD4+ T cells, CD4+CD45RA+CD25-. The receptor set was obtained from a female donor with breast cancer.

This clonotype was detected many times. The chain links TRBV5-1 to TRBJ2-5, with a possible D match to TRBD1 (5 bases). V was shortened by 0 bases and J by 4 bases, with 13 bases between the two germline ends. In germline, CDR1 is SGHRS, CDR2 YFSETQ. This CDR3 has 15 residues. DNA for the CDR3: TGCGCCAGCAGCTTGGAGCCGACAGCCAGAGAGACCCAGTACTTC. This translates into CASSLEPTARETQYF.

This clonotype was detected only a few times. The chain employs TRBV29-1 and TRBJ1-1; 9 bases are a match to TRBD1. The CDR3 is 12 residues long. Germline lookup yields CDR1 SQVTM and CDR2 ANQGSEA. Losses at the gene ends were 6 bases for V and 7 bases for J; bases not matched to a gene: 6. CDR3 protein: CSVAGTGREAFF. CDR3 DNA sequence: TGCAGCGTCGCCGGGACAGGGCGTGAAGCTTTCTTT. Full variable domain (remainder filled in from reference TRBV29-1 and TRBJ1-1): SAVISQKPSRDICQRGTSLTIQCQVDSQVTMMFWYRQQPGQSLTLIATANQGSEATYESGFVIDKFPISRPNLTFSTLTVSNMSPEDSSIYLCSVAGTGREAFFGQGTRLTVV.

This clonotype was detected only a few times. This rearrangement joins TRBV2 to TRBJ1-6; D uncertain. CDR1 SNHLY and CDR2 FYNNEI come from the germline V gene. The CDR3 extends over 12 amino acids. V was clipped by 7 bases and J by 8 bases, with 9 bases between them. CDR3 amino acids: CASNGRDSPLHF. Written as DNA, the CDR3 is TGTGCCAGCAACGGGAGGGATTCACCCCTCCACTTT.

V gene TRBV5-4 combines with J gene TRBJ2-2; D gene ambiguous. The germline CDR1 and CDR2 sequences are SGHNT and YYREEE (reference sequence). The CDR3 has 15 amino acids. V was shortened by 6 bases and J by 4 bases, with 16 bases between the two germline ends. The CDR3 reads CASMGRDSFTGELFF. The CDR3 region has the DNA TGTGCCAGCATGGGCCGAGATTCTTTCACCGGGGAGCTGTTTTTT.

This clonotype was seen ten or more times. This rearrangement joins TRBV2 to TRBJ1-2, with TRBD1 matching 8 bases. CDR1 is SNHLY, CDR2 FYNNEI, per germline. The CDR3 covers 13 residues. The V and J ends lost 6 bases and 9 bases, in that order; junction bases with no gene match: 9. The CDR3 DNA reads TGTGCCAGCAGACCTGACAGGGGAAATAGCTACACCTTC. The encoded protein is CASRPDRGNSYTF.

This clonotype occurred once. A read error is possible here, since a much larger clone lies one base away. The genes are TRBV5-1 and TRBJ2-3; D ambiguous. V was trimmed by 3 bases and J by 2 bases, leaving 13 bases between them. Germline V lookup: CDR1 SGHRS, CDR2 YFSETQ. The CDR3 is made up of 15 amino acids. The CDR3 loop reads CASSSDDRTTDTQYF. CDR3 DNA sequence: TGCGCCAGCAGCTCGGACGATCGTACCACAGATACGCAGTATTTT.

This chain connects TRBV7-9 to TRBJ2-7, with D possibly called TRBD1 or TRBD2 (6 bases each). The ends were cut back, 4 bases at V and 3 bases at J, with 13 bases in the middle. The CDR3 sequence is 14 residues long. The germline V gene encodes CDR1 SEHNR and CDR2 FQNEAQ (reference sequence). The DNA for the CDR3 is TGTGCCAGCAGCTGGGGCGGGACACACTACGAGCAGTACTTC. Protein sequence: CASSWGGTHYEQYF.

V is TRBV7-2 and J is TRBJ2-1; TRBD2 might be the D (5 bases). The CDR3 loop spans 15 amino acids. The germline V gene encodes CDR1 SGHTA and CDR2 FQGNSA. V dropped 1 base and J dropped 10 bases, with 17 bases sitting between them. This chain's CDR3 is CASSLDPSPIGEQFF. The CDR3, as DNA: TGTGCCAGCAGCTTAGACCCTAGCCCCATTGGGGAGCAGTTCTTC.

This clonotype was seen only a few times. The V gene is TRBV20-1, the J gene TRBJ1-4; D unclear. V was cut by 0 bases and J by 5 bases, with 13 bases left in between. The CDR3 length is 15 residues. Germline CDR1 and CDR2: DFQATT and SNEGSKA (reference sequence). The CDR3 reads CSARDGRADNEKLFF. CDR3 coding DNA: TGCAGTGCTAGAGATGGAAGGGCAGACAATGAAAAACTGTTTTTT.

The genes are TRBV7-9 and TRBJ1-5; no clear D. Germline CDR1 is SEHNR and CDR2 is FQNEAQ (reference sequence). The CDR3 has 16 amino acids. V gave up 4 bases and J gave up 1 base, with 14 bases separating them. DNA of the CDR3: TGTGCCAGCAGCTCCCAGTTAGGGTCCAGCAATCAGCCCCAGCATTTT. It encodes CASSSQLGSSNQPQHF.

V and J are TRBV6-5 and TRBJ1-2; D is possibly TRBD1 (6 bases). CDR3 length: 15 residues. Trimming pared 5 bases from V and 4 bases from J, leaving 17 bases between. CDR1 MNHEY and CDR2 SVGAGI come from the germline V gene. The DNA of the CDR3 is TGTGCCAGCAGTGAGGGGGGTTGGGGAGTCTATGGCTACACCTTC. Protein sequence: CASSEGGWGVYGYTF.

On this clonotype: Given a much more abundant clone one base away, this may be a read error. V usage is TRBV20-1 and J usage is TRBJ1-5; the D gene is possibly TRBD1 (5 bases). V shed 4 bases and J shed 9 bases, with 13 bases lying between them. Germline loops: CDR1 DFQATT, CDR2 SNEGSKA (reference sequence). This CDR3 contains 12 residues. The CDR3 DNA reads as TGCAGTGCTAAGCGGGGGGATCGGCCCCAGCATTTT. It encodes CSAKRGDRPQHF.

The sample holds many counts of this clonotype. Here the CDR3 DNA reads TGTGCCACCAGCTCCAGTGCGACGGTCCGGAGCTACACCTTC. As protein: CATSSSATVRSYTF. The chain has TRBV15 and TRBJ1-2; D not resolved. CDR1 is LNHNV and CDR2 is YYDKDF in the germline V gene (reference sequence). This CDR3 is built from 14 residues. Between the trimmed V and J ends, which lost 5 bases and 9 bases, there was a span of 19 bases. The whole variable domain, remainder taken from reference TRBV15 and TRBJ1-2, is DAMVIQNPRYQVTQFGKPVTLSCSQTLNHNVMYWYQQKSSQAPKLLFHYYDKDFNNEADTPDNFQSRRPNTSFCFLDIRSPGLGDTAMYLCATSSSATVRSYTFGSGTRLTVV.

The chain couples TRBV12-3 or TRBV12-4 to TRBJ1-1; D uncertain. Deletions cut 7 bases from V and 6 bases from J, with 21 bases between. The CDR3 is made up of 15 amino acids. CDR3 sequence reads: CASISQPGNIAEAFF. CDR3 nucleotide sequence: TGTGCCAGCATCTCGCAGCCGGGAAATATCGCTGAAGCTTTCTTT.

This clonotype was found a few times. The rearrangement links TRBV20-1 to TRBJ2-5; D is unresolved. The V and J ends lost 5 bases and 5 bases respectively, with 6 bases between them. Germline CDR1 is DFQATT and CDR2 is SNEGSKA (reference sequence). CDR3 length equals 10 residues. The CDR3 region is CSADEETQYF. The CDR3 bases are TGCAGTGCTGACGAGGAGACCCAGTACTTC.

This clonotype turned up a few times. This chain uses TRBV20-1 with TRBJ2-5; 7 bases agree with TRBD1. The V gene end was trimmed by 6 bases and the J gene end by 4 bases; junction bases not matched to a gene: 8. The CDR3 is 13 residues long. From germline, CDR1 is DFQATT and CDR2 SNEGSKA (reference sequence). The CDR3: CSARDSQTETQYF. In DNA form, the CDR3 reads TGCAGTGCAAGGGACAGCCAAACAGAGACCCAGTACTTC.

The sample holds many counts of this clonotype. The gene calls are TRBV12-3 or TRBV12-4 and TRBJ2-6; D is tentatively TRBD1 or TRBD2 (5 bases each). This CDR3 comprises 16 residues. Trimming left V 6 bases short and J 0 bases short, with 12 bases between. CDR3 protein: CASRGSGGSGANVLTF. As DNA, the CDR3 is TGTGCCAGCAGGGGGTCTGGGGGCTCTGGGGCCAACGTCCTGACTTTC.

The chain uses TRBV5-1 and TRBJ2-3; 9 bases align to TRBD2. Germline CDR1 reads SGHRS; CDR2 reads YFSETQ. The CDR3 has 15 residues. Trimming removed 2 bases from V and 3 bases from J; junction bases left unmatched: 4. CDR3 sequence: CASSFLAGATDTQYF. The CDR3 coding sequence is TGCGCCAGCAGCTTTTTAGCGGGAGCGACAGATACGCAGTATTTT.

This clonotype has more than one count but fewer than ten. V is TRBV9 and J is TRBJ2-3; D is undetermined. The CDR3 is made up of 13 amino acids. Germline values: CDR1 SGDLS, CDR2 YYNGEE. V was trimmed by 2 bases and J by 9 bases, leaving 13 bases between them. The CDR3 reads CASSVSSEGTQYF. CDR3 DNA sequence: TGTGCCAGCAGCGTGAGTAGTGAAGGAACGCAGTATTTT.

This clonotype was detected a few times. The chain has TRBV10-3 and TRBJ2-2; unclear D gene. The ends were cut back, 0 bases at V and 6 bases at J, with 11 bases in the middle. In germline, CDR1 is ENHRY, CDR2 SYGVKD. This CDR3 is built from 15 residues. For the CDR3, the DNA is TGTGCCATCAGTGAGTCCGGGTTACCGCCCGGGGAGCTGTTTTTT. This translates into CAISESGLPPGELFF.

There are many counts of this clonotype. The gene calls are TRBV5-1 and TRBJ2-1; 13 bases are shared with TRBD2. This CDR3 has 17 amino acids. J was trimmed by 4 bases and V by 4 bases; bases with no gene match: 8. The germline V gene has CDR1 SGHRS and CDR2 YFSETQ. Here the CDR3 reads CASSTGTSGTSYNEQFF. In DNA form, the CDR3 reads TGCGCCAGCAGCACCGGGACTAGCGGGACTTCATACAATGAGCAGTTCTTC. Full variable domain (outside the CDR3, taken from reference TRBV5-1 and TRBJ2-1): KAGVTQTPRYLIKTRGQQVTLSCSPISGHRSVSWYQQTPGQGLQFLFEYFSETQRNKGNFPGRFSGRQFSNSRSEMNVSTLELGDSALYLCASSTGTSGTSYNEQFFGPGTRLTVL.

The chain recombines TRBV7-9 with TRBJ1-1; D unclear. The CDR3 is made up of 12 amino acids. The V and J ends lost 6 bases and 4 bases respectively, with 9 bases between them. Germline V lookup: CDR1 SEHNR, CDR2 FQNEAQ (reference sequence). The CDR3 loop is CASSAASTEAFF. The DNA of the CDR3 is TGTGCCAGCAGTGCAGCAAGCACTGAAGCTTTCTTT.